The entry below gives a single T cell receptor beta chain sequence along with its context. This entry comes from a study of blood T cell repertoires in COVID-19. Study in general: Samples representing acute and convalescent COVID-19 were sourced from the United States, Italy and Spain. Sample material is recorded as cDNA or gDNA derived from T cells, B-cell-depleted T cells, or PBMCs.

The CDR3 consists of 15 residues. V was clipped by 8 bases and J by 5 bases, with 20 bases between them. Germline assignment: CDR1 SGHAT and CDR2 FQNNGV. As handled by the study authors: Estimated nucleated cell counts came from reference gene primer amplification. The repertoire was sequenced with immunoSEQ multiplex PCR; TCRdb's copy has only in-frame clones and lacks some. The V and J calls and clone size are taken from that table; D and trimming were inferred from the DNA. The data hold fewer than 150,000 clones, with about 88% observed a single time. This clonotype was obtained from a woman between 70 and 85 years old who had recovered from COVID-19. The sample consisted of peripheral blood. This chain links TRBV11-2 with TRBJ2-3; perhaps TRBD2 as D (6 bases). The CDR3 is CASFTYSGGVDTQYF. CDR3 nucleotides: TGTGCCAGCTTCACCTATAGCGGTGGGGTAGATACGCAGTATTTT.